Below are 28 T cell receptor beta chains sequenced from a single sample in a study of OX40 agonist ivuxolimab in advanced cancers. Here immunoSEQ multiplex PCR was the method, and the copy in TCRdb shows in-frame clones only, minus some. In the table there are 65,000 to 100,000 clones, around 92% of which are singletons. Specimen: CD4+ or CD8+ T cells sorted from blood, collected in a trial of the OX40 agonist ivuxolimab. These receptors were taken from an adult with an advanced solid tumor such as melanoma, head and neck, liver or kidney cancer.

The genes are TRBV5-1 and TRBJ1-5, with no clear D. CDR3 length equals 13 residues. Trimming removed 5 bases at V and 0 bases at J, with 6 bases between. CDR1 and CDR2 from the germline V gene are SGHRS and YFSETQ. The DNA for the CDR3 is TGCGCCAGCAGGACGGATAGCAATCAGCCCCAGCATTTT. Encoded protein: CASRTDSNQPQHF.

The genes are TRBV7-9 and TRBJ2-6; 8 bases line up with TRBD1. This CDR3 is built from 18 residues. Germline V gene lookup returns CDR1 SEHNR and CDR2 FQNEAQ (reference sequence). The J segment lost 0 bases and the V segment lost 2 bases, leaving 6 bases of the junction unmatched. In nucleotides, the CDR3 is TGTGCCAGCAGCTTACGGGACAGGTCCGGCTCTGGGGCCAACGTCCTGACTTTC. This translates into CASSLRDRSGSGANVLTF.

This chain connects TRBV27 to TRBJ1-1; TRBD1 matches 7 bases. Germline CDR1 MNHEY, CDR2 SMNVEV (reference sequence). There are 17 residues in the CDR3. The J segment lost 0 bases and the V segment lost 4 bases, leaving 11 bases of the junction unmatched. CDR3 coding DNA: TGTGCCAGCAGTTCCCTTGGTAGGGGGCGTATGAACACTGAAGCTTTCTTT. As protein: CASSSLGRGRMNTEAFF.

The sample holds one count of this clone. This chain joins TRBV5-1 and TRBJ2-3; 8 bases agree with TRBD2. Losses at the gene ends were 0 bases for V and 6 bases for J; bases not matched to a gene: 3. Per the germline V gene, CDR1 is SGHRS and CDR2 is YFSETQ. The CDR3 is 14 amino acids. CDR3 residues: CASSLGREVDTQYF. The CDR3 DNA follows: TGCGCCAGCAGCTTGGGGCGGGAGGTTGATACGCAGTATTTT.

This rearrangement joins TRBV6-6 to TRBJ2-2; D call uncertain. This CDR3 spans 15 amino acids. V lost 5 bases, J lost 4 bases, and 14 bases lay in between. Germline CDR1 MNHNY, CDR2 SVGAGI (reference sequence). CDR3 protein: CASSKPGLITGELFF. CDR3 bases: TGTGCCAGCAGTAAACCGGGCCTAATCACCGGGGAGCTGTTTTTT.

The chain links TRBV5-4 to TRBJ2-5; 15 nucleotides line up with TRBD2. The length of the CDR3 is 16 residues. The germline CDR1 and CDR2 sequences are SGHNT and YYREEE (reference sequence). J was trimmed by 5 bases and V by 3 bases; bases with no gene match: 5. For the CDR3, the DNA is TGTGCCAGCAGCTCCGGGACTAGCGGGAGGTTGGAGACCCAGTACTTC. It encodes CASSSGTSGRLETQYF.

This chain joins TRBV9 and TRBJ2-5; D is uncertain. Germline CDR1 is SGDLS and CDR2 is YYNGEE. This CDR3 spans 15 amino acids. V lost 4 bases and J 2 bases, leaving 15 bases between the germline ends. CDR3 region: CASSFGSSTQETQYF. CDR3 in DNA: TGTGCCAGCAGCTTTGGATCTAGTACGCAAGAGACCCAGTACTTC.

This sequence joins TRBV5-1 and TRBJ2-3; D gene ambiguous. CDR1 and CDR2 from the germline V gene are SGHRS and YFSETQ. CDR3 length equals 14 residues. V lost 2 bases, J lost 0 bases, and 7 bases lay in between. This CDR3 is CASSFSGSTDTQYF. Written as DNA, the CDR3 is TGCGCCAGCAGCTTTTCCGGGAGCACAGATACGCAGTATTTT.

The chain couples TRBV30 to TRBJ2-1; either TRBD1 or TRBD2 may supply D (5 bases each). The CDR3 covers 14 residues. Per germline, CDR1 GTSNPN and CDR2 SVGIG (reference sequence). V was trimmed by 4 bases and J by 0 bases, leaving 10 bases between them. In DNA form, the CDR3 reads TGTGCCTGGAATAAGGGGAGCTCCTACAATGAGCAGTTCTTC. Its translation: CAWNKGSSYNEQFF.

The rearrangement links TRBV30 to TRBJ1-5, with TRBD1 matching over 9 bases. CDR1 GTSNPN and CDR2 SVGIG come from the germline V gene (reference sequence). CDR3 length: 15 amino acids. Trimming removed 3 bases from V and 6 bases from J; junction bases left unmatched: 9. The DNA of the CDR3 is TGTGCCTGGAGCGATACAGGGGGCGCGTTTCAGCCCCAGCATTTT. Translated, it gives CAWSDTGGAFQPQHF.

V and J are TRBV7-6 and TRBJ2-1; 10 bases are a match to TRBD2. The germline V gene encodes CDR1 SGHVS and CDR2 FNYEAQ. V lost 2 bases to trimming and J lost 4 bases; unmatched junction nucleotides: 2. There are 15 residues in the CDR3. Here the CDR3 reads CASSLLGLAYNEQFF. The CDR3 bases are TGTGCCAGCAGCTTATTGGGACTAGCGTACAATGAGCAGTTCTTC.

The chain has TRBV15 and TRBJ1-5, with TRBD1 matching over 10 bases. Germline CDR1 is LNHNV and CDR2 is YYDKDF (reference sequence). The CDR3 contains 15 residues. With V trimmed by 5 bases and J by 4 bases, 5 bases remained unmatched. Here the CDR3 DNA reads TGTGCCACCAGCGCGGGACAGGGGTATAATCAGCCCCAGCATTTT. Protein sequence: CATSAGQGYNQPQHF.

This chain joins TRBV5-8 and TRBJ2-7, with D unresolved. V lost 3 bases and J 3 bases, leaving 13 bases between the germline ends. Germline values: CDR1 SGHTS, CDR2 YDEGEE. This CDR3 is built from 14 residues. The CDR3 sequence is CASSWKESYYEQYF. CDR3 bases: TGTGCCAGCAGCTGGAAAGAATCCTACTACGAGCAGTACTTC.

CDR3 DNA sequence: TGTGCACGGGCAGACAATGAGCAGTTCTTC. Protein product: CARADNEQFF. V is TRBV7-5 and J is TRBJ2-1. TRBV7-5 is classified as a pseudogene. The CDR3 is 10 amino acids.

The chain is built from TRBV29-1 and TRBJ2-7; 8 nucleotides agree with TRBD1. The germline CDR1 and CDR2 sequences are SQVTM and ANQGSEA. This CDR3 is built from 12 residues. V lost 4 bases, J lost 5 bases, and 4 bases stayed unmatched. The CDR3 DNA follows: TGCAGCGTTGCGGCAGGGGGCCACGAGCAGTACTTC. This gives the protein CSVAAGGHEQYF.

The chain couples TRBV7-9 to TRBJ2-7, with TRBD2 matching over 8 bases. The germline V gene has CDR1 SEHNR and CDR2 FQNEAQ (reference sequence). V shed 5 bases, J shed 5 bases, and the junction held 2 bases outside the gene matches. The CDR3 covers 12 residues. The CDR3, as DNA: TGTGCCAGCAGCCGTAGCGGGAACGAGCAGTACTTC. Its protein product is CASSRSGNEQYF.

The chain links TRBV27 to TRBJ2-2; 10 bases line up with TRBD1. CDR1 MNHEY and CDR2 SMNVEV come from the germline V gene (reference sequence). V shed 5 bases, J shed 4 bases, and the junction held 7 bases outside the gene matches. CDR3 length equals 16 residues. Here the CDR3 reads CASSRSGTGVTGELFF. The CDR3 DNA follows: TGTGCCAGCAGTCGATCCGGGACAGGGGTCACCGGGGAGCTGTTTTTT.

This clone came up once. The chain links TRBV10-2 to TRBJ2-5; TRBD2 is a possible D gene (6 bases). Trimming stripped 6 bases from V and 3 bases from J, with 14 bases between. The germline V gene has CDR1 WSHSY and CDR2 SAAADI. The CDR3 contains 14 residues. CDR3 loop: CASSQGLREETQYF. The CDR3 nucleotides read TGCGCCAGCAGCCAGGGACTTCGGGAAGAGACCCAGTACTTC.

This sequence joins TRBV6-1 and TRBJ2-5, with TRBD2 matching 8 bases. Trimming at V came to 4 bases and at J to 3 bases, leaving 7 bases not matched to a gene. Germline loops: CDR1 MNHNS, CDR2 SASEGT. The CDR3 totals 15 residues. The CDR3 DNA follows: TGTGCCAGCAGTGTGCTGACTAGCGCCAAAGAGACCCAGTACTTC. Its protein product is CASSVLTSAKETQYF.

The DNA of the CDR3 is TGCGCCAGCAGTGACCCGGGACTAGCGACCGGGGAGCTGTTTTTT. Its protein product is CASSDPGLATGELFF. The chain couples TRBV10-1 to TRBJ2-2; 10 nucleotides agree with TRBD2. In germline, CDR1 is WNHNN, CDR2 SYGVQD (reference sequence). V trimming: 3 bases; J trimming: 5 bases; junction bases outside the gene matches: 3. The CDR3 has 15 amino acids.

The chain couples TRBV5-1 to TRBJ2-5; TRBD2 matches 9 bases. This CDR3 has 16 amino acids. Germline CDR1 SGHRS, CDR2 YFSETQ. The ends lost 4 bases at V and 4 bases at J; junction bases unmatched: 11. The CDR3 sequence: CASSPEGSGRRETQYF. The CDR3 DNA is TGCGCCAGCAGCCCGGAAGGTAGCGGGAGACGAGAGACCCAGTACTTC. Looking up the rest from reference TRBV5-1 and TRBJ2-5 gives the full variable domain: KAGVTQTPRYLIKTRGQQVTLSCSPISGHRSVSWYQQTPGQGLQFLFEYFSETQRNKGNFPGRFSGRQFSNSRSEMNVSTLELGDSALYLCASSPEGSGRRETQYFGPGTRLLVL.

The gene calls are TRBV5-6 and TRBJ2-4, with 8 bases lining up with TRBD1. After removal of 2 bases from V and 8 bases from J, the junction contained 9 bases not matched to a gene. Germline lookup yields CDR1 SGHDT and CDR2 YYEEEE. This CDR3 contains 15 residues. The CDR3 reads CASSLPGQGTDIQYF. CDR3 DNA: TGTGCCAGCAGCTTACCCGGACAGGGCACAGACATTCAGTACTTC.

J is TRBJ1-3 and V is TRBV6-1, with TRBD1 as a possible D gene (6 bases). The ends were cut back, 9 bases at V and 4 bases at J, with 16 bases in the middle. Germline V CDR1 and CDR2: MNHNS, SASEGT. This CDR3 is built from 14 residues. CDR3 residues: CASTVGTNGNTIYF. In DNA, the CDR3 is TGTGCCAGTACGGTAGGGACAAACGGAAACACCATATATTTT.

The V gene is TRBV5-1, the J gene TRBJ2-6; D unclear. The CDR3 consists of 15 residues. With 0 bases removed from V and 0 bases from J, the gap between germline ends came to 4 bases. CDR1 is SGHRS and CDR2 is YFSETQ in the germline V gene. CDR3 loop: CASSLAPSGANVLTF. DNA of the CDR3: TGCGCCAGCAGCTTGGCTCCCTCTGGGGCCAACGTCCTGACTTTC. Variable domain in full (rest from reference TRBV5-1 and TRBJ2-6): KAGVTQTPRYLIKTRGQQVTLSCSPISGHRSVSWYQQTPGQGLQFLFEYFSETQRNKGNFPGRFSGRQFSNSRSEMNVSTLELGDSALYLCASSLAPSGANVLTFGAGSRLTVL.

The genes are TRBV6-6 and TRBJ2-7; D not certain. CDR3 length equals 11 residues. Trimming stripped 5 bases from V and 0 bases from J, with 2 bases between. Germline lookup yields CDR1 MNHNY and CDR2 SVGAGI (reference sequence). The CDR3 coding sequence is TGTGCCAGCAGTGGCTCCTACGAGCAGTACTTC. Its protein is CASSGSYEQYF.

The chain carries TRBV20-1 and TRBJ2-5; D perhaps matches TRBD2 (6 bases). V was cut by 6 bases and J by 11 bases, with 16 bases left in between. CDR1 and CDR2 (germline): DFQATT, SNEGSKA (reference sequence). This CDR3 is 11 amino acids long. The CDR3 here is CSALDYPSQYF. CDR3 bases: TGCAGTGCCTTGGACTACCCGTCGCAGTACTTC.

The chain is built from TRBV5-1 and TRBJ2-5, with a tentative D call TRBD2 (6 bases). The DNA end is more similar to TRBJ2-7, so the J call may be wrong. CDR1 and CDR2 from the germline V gene are SGHRS and YFSETQ. The length of the CDR3 is 13 residues. CDR3 nucleotides: TGCGCCAGCACTAGCGCGAACTCCTACGAGCAGTACTTC. It codes for CASTSANSYEQYF.

The rearrangement links TRBV29-1 to TRBJ2-7; no clear D. This CDR3 contains 11 residues. Germline CDR1 is SQVTM and CDR2 is ANQGSEA. V lost 5 bases and J lost 3, with 8 bases in between. The CDR3 DNA is TGCAGCGTTTCGGCAGGCTACGAGCAGTACTTC. This encodes CSVSAGYEQYF.